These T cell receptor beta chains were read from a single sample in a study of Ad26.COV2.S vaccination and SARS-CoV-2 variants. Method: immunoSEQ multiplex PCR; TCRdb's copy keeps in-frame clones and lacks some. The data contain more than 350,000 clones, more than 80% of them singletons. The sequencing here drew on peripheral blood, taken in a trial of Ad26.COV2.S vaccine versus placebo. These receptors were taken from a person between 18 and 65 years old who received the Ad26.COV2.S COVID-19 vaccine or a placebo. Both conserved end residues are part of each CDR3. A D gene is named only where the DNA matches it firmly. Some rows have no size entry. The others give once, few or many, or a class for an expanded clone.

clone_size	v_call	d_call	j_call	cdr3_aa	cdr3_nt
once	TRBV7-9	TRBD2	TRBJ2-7	CASSSAGGPREQYF	TGTGCCAGCAGCTCTGCGGGAGGGCCGCGCGAGCAGTACTTC
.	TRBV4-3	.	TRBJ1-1	CASRGPGSLNTEAFF	TGCGCCAGCAGGGGTCCGGGATCCCTAAACACTGAAGCTTTCTTT
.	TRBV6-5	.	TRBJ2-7	CASSYYGGSYEQYF	TGTGCCAGCAGTTACTATGGGGGCTCCTACGAGCAGTACTTC
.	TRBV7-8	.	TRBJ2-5	CASSHETQYF	TGTGCCAGCAGTCACGAGACCCAGTACTTC
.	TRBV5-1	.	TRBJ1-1	CASSLENEGEAFF	TGCGCCAGCAGCTTGGAGAACGAGGGTGAAGCTTTCTTT
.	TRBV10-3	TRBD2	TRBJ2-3	CATSYGRVSDTQYF	TGTGCCACCTCGTATGGGAGGGTTTCAGATACGCAGTATTTT
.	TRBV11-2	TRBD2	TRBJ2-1	CAIGLAGGGEQFF	TGTGCCATCGGACTAGCGGGAGGGGGTGAGCAGTTCTTC
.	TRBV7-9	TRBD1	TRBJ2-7	CASSAGGTGMDEQYF	TGTGCCAGCAGCGCGGGCGGGACAGGGATGGACGAGCAGTACTTC
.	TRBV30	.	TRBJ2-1	CAWSVSRNEQFF	TGTGCCTGGAGTGTTTCTCGTAATGAGCAGTTCTTC
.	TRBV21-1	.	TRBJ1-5	CASGLKGNQPQHF	TGTGCCAGCGGCCTAAAGGGGAATCAGCCCCAGCATTTT
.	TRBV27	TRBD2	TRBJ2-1	CASSLSGGLGYNEQFF	TGTGCCAGCAGTTTATCGGGGGGGTTGGGATACAATGAGCAGTTCTTC
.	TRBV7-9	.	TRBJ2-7	CASSPGGTRSYEQYF	TGTGCCAGCAGCCCTGGGGGGACTCGCTCCTACGAGCAGTACTTC
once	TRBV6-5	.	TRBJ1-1	CASSYDSPNTEAFF	TGTGCCAGCAGTTACGACAGCCCGAACACTGAAGCTTTCTTT
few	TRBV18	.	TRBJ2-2	CASSLGGNTGELFF	TGTGCCAGCTCACTCGGAGGGAACACCGGGGAGCTGTTTTTT
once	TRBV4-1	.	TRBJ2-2	CASSQSGKAANTGELFF	TGCGCCAGCAGCCAATCCGGCAAGGCGGCGAACACCGGGGAGCTGTTTTTT
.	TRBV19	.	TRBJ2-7	CASSISPGAGFDEQYF	TGTGCCAGTAGTATATCCCCCGGCGCAGGGTTTGACGAGCAGTACTTC
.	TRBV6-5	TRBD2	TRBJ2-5	CASRSGGRETQYF	TGTGCCAGCCGGAGCGGGGGTCGGGAGACCCAGTACTTC
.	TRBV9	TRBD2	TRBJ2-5	CASSGLAGGPGETQYF	TGTGCCAGCAGCGGCCTAGCGGGAGGGCCCGGAGAGACCCAGTACTTC
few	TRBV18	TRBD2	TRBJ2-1	CASSGTSGRVGYNEQFF	TGTGCCAGCTCTGGGACTAGCGGGAGAGTTGGCTACAATGAGCAGTTCTTC
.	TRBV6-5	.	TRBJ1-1	CASSFRPGGWAEAFF	TGTGCCAGCAGTTTCCGCCCCGGGGGATGGGCTGAAGCTTTCTTT
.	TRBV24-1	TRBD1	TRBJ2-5	CATSDLDRGQETQYF	TGTGCCACCAGTGACCTGGACAGGGGGCAAGAGACCCAGTACTTC
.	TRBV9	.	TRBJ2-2	CASSVARATTGELFF	TGTGCCAGCAGCGTAGCCCGGGCGACCACCGGGGAGCTGTTTTTT
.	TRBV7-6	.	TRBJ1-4	CASSGRTEGGEKLFF	TGTGCCAGCAGCGGCAGGACAGAAGGAGGTGAAAAACTGTTTTTT
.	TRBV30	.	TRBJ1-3	CACYTTHSGNTIYF	TGTGCCTGCTACACCACCCACTCTGGAAACACCATATATTTT
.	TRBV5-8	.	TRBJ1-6	CASSLGPINSPLHF	TGTGCCAGCAGCTTGGGGCCCATTAATTCACCCCTCCACTTT
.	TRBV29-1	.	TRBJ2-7	CSARGSDYEQYF	TGCAGCGCGCGAGGTAGCGACTACGAGCAGTACTTC
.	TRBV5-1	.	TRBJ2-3	CASSTQSSTDTQYF	TGCGCCAGCAGCACTCAGTCTAGCACAGATACGCAGTATTTT
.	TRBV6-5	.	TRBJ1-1	CASSIQGKMEAFF	TGTGCCAGCAGTATACAGGGTAAAATGGAAGCTTTCTTT
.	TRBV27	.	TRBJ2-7	CASSLLGPSYEQYF	TGTGCCAGCAGTTTATTGGGACCCTCCTACGAGCAGTACTTC
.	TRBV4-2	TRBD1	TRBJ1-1	CASSLRTGNTEAFF	TGTGCCAGCAGCCTCCGGACAGGGAACACTGAAGCTTTCTTT
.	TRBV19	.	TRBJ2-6	CASSAGISGANVLTF	TGTGCCAGTAGTGCCGGTATCTCTGGGGCCAACGTCCTGACTTTC
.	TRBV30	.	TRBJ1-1	CAWSVLSTEAFF	TGTGCCTGGAGTGTACTAAGTACTGAAGCTTTCTTT
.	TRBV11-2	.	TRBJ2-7	CASSFDETYEQYF	TGTGCCAGCAGCTTCGACGAGACCTACGAGCAGTACTTC
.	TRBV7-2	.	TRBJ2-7	CASSPSYEQYF	TGTGCCAGCAGCCCCTCCTACGAGCAGTACTTC
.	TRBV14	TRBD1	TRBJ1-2	CASSQVNRGISFYGYTF	TGTGCCAGCAGCCAAGTCAACAGGGGGATCAGCTTCTATGGCTACACCTTC
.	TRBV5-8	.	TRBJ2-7	CASSLDLFSHYEQYF	TGTGCCAGCAGCTTGGATTTATTCTCTCACTACGAGCAGTACTTC
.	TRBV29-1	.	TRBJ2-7	CSAARGAGANEQYF	TGCAGCGCCGCCCGTGGGGCAGGGGCTAACGAGCAGTACTTC
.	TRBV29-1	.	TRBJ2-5	CSVDISFVETQYF	TGCAGCGTTGATATAAGTTTCGTCGAGACCCAGTACTTC
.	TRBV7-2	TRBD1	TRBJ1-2	CASSFRDRVYGYTF	TGTGCCAGCAGCTTCCGGGACAGAGTATATGGCTACACCTTC
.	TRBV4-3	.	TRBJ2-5	CASSPRAPGETQYF	TGCGCCAGCAGCCCACGGGCACCCGGGGAGACCCAGTACTTC
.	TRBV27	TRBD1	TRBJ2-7	CASTITGGQGFYEQYF	TGTGCCAGCACTATTACCGGGGGACAGGGGTTCTACGAGCAGTACTTC
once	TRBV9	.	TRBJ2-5	CASSVGTALQETQYF	TGTGCCAGCAGCGTAGGCACGGCACTTCAAGAGACCCAGTACTTC
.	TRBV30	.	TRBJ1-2	CAWSSPFNYGYTF	TGTGCCTGGAGTTCTCCCTTTAACTATGGCTACACCTTC
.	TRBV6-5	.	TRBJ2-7	CASSYSGSPSYEQYF	TGTGCCAGCAGTTACTCCGGGAGCCCGTCCTACGAGCAGTACTTC
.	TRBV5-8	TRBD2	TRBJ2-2	CASSPGLAGVGELFF	TGTGCCAGCAGCCCGGGACTAGCGGGTGTCGGGGAGCTGTTTTTT
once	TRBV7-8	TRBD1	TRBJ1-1	CASSPPRDSWNTEAFF	TGTGCCAGCAGCCCCCCCCGGGACAGCTGGAACACTGAAGCTTTCTTT
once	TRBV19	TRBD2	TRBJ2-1	CASSIGGGRDEQFF	TGTGCCAGTAGTATAGGGGGGGGAAGGGATGAGCAGTTCTTC
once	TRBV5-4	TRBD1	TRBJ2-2	CASRQGASGELFF	TGTGCCAGCCGCCAGGGGGCGTCCGGGGAGCTGTTTTTT
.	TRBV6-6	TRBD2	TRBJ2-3	CASSYEVAGGNTQYF	TGTGCCAGCAGTTACGAAGTAGCGGGAGGAAATACGCAGTATTTT